Detailed here is one T cell receptor beta chain. Its antigen is unidentified. Sequencing was performed with immunoSEQ multiplex PCR; in TCRdb, only in-frame clones are kept and a portion is missing. This sample has under 80,000 clones; around nine tenths occur once, and the top ten carry approximately 0.79%. This sample was taken from a study of OX40 agonist ivuxolimab in advanced cancers. In the study overall: Ivuxolimab, an agonist antibody against OX40 (CD134), was given to patients. Whole-study findings and limits: By week 6 at 0.1 to 3.0 mg/kg, blood CD4+ and CD8+ T cells had expanded clonally.

Germline V gene sequence: CDR1 SGHNT, CDR2 YENEEA. V was pared by 4 bases and J by 10 bases, with 14 bases between. CDR3 length: 14 amino acids. Drawing of blood for sampling happened at baseline, at cycle 4 day 1, and at cycle 7 day 1. This sequence was found in an adult with an advanced solid tumor such as melanoma, head and neck, liver or kidney cancer. This specimen consisted of CD4+ or CD8+ T cells sorted from blood, obtained in a trial of the OX40 agonist ivuxolimab. V and J are TRBV11-3 and TRBJ1-6, with D possibly TRBD1 on 5 matching bases. The CDR3 sequence: CASSSWGDRSPLHF. CDR3 bases: TGTGCCAGCAGCTCGTGGGGTGACAGATCACCCCTCCACTTT.